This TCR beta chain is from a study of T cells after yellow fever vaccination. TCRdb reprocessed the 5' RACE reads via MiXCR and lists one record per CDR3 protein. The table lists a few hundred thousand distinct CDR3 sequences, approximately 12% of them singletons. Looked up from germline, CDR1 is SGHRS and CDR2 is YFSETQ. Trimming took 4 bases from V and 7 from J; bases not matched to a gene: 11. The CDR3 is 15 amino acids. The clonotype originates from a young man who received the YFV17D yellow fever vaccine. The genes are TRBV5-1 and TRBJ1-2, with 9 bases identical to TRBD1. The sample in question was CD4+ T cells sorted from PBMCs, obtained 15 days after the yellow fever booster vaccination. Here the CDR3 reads CASSAQGAPDAGYTF. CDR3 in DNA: TGCGCCAGCAGCGCACAGGGGGCTCCAGACGCTGGCTACACCTTC.